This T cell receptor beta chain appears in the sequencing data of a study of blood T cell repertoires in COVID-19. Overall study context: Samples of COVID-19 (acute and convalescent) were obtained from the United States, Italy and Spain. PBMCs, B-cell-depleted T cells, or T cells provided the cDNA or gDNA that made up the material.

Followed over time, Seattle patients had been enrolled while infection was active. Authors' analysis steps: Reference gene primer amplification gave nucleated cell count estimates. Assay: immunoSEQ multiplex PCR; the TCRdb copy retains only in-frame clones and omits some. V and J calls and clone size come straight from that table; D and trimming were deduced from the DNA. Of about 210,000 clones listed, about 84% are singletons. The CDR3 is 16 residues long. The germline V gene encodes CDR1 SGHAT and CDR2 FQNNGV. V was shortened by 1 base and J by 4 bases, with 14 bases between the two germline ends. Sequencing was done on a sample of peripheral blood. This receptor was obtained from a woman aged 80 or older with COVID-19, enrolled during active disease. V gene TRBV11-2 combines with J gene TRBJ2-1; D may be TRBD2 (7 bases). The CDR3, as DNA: TGTGCCAGCAGCTTAGGGTGGCGGGGGCCGTACAATGAGCAGTTCTTC. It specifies CASSLGWRGPYNEQFF.